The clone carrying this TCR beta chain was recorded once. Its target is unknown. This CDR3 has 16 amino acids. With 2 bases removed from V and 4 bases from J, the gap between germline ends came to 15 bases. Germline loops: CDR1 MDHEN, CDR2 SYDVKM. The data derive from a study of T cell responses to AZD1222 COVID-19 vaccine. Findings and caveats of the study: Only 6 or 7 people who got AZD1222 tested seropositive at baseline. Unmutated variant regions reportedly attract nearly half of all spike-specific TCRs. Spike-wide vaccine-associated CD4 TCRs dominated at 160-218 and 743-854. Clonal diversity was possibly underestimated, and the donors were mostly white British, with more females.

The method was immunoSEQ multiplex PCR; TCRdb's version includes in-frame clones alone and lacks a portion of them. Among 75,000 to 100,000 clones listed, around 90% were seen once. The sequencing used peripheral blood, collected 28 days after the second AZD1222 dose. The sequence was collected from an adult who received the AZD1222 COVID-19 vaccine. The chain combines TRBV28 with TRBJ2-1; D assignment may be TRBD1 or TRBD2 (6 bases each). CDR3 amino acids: CASSLRRRGLYNEQFF. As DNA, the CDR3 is TGTGCCAGCAGTTTACGTCGCAGGGGACTGTACAATGAGCAGTTCTTC.